This T cell receptor (beta chain) was observed in a study of T cells in Graves' hyperthyroidism and ophthalmopathy. This clonotype was observed a handful of times. The antigen remains unidentified. General study findings and limits: Ophthalmopathy cases were set apart from stable hyperthyroidism by a 13 V-J model. Among clonotypes expanded in thyroid above 0.001, most were also found in blood.

CDR1 and CDR2 from the germline V gene are SNHLY and FYNNEI. Trimming cost V 8 bases and J 4 bases, with 17 bases left between them. The CDR3 runs to 14 residues. Amplified regions were TCR beta CDR3 sequences from RNA transcripts. Carried out on the TCR CDR3, a first-round RT-PCR used the HTBI primer set. One entry per CDR3 protein results from TCRdb running MiXCR on the multiplex PCR reads. The sample consists of about 320,000 distinct CDR3 sequences, roughly 17% of them appearing once. Material for sequencing was blood. The chain combines TRBV2 with TRBJ1-2, with TRBD1 as a possible D gene (6 bases). This receptor was identified in a man aged 30 to 39 with Graves' hyperthyroidism. As DNA, the CDR3 is TGTGCCAGCTGGGGGGCCATCGACTTCTATGGCTACACCTTC. Translating it yields CASWGAIDFYGYTF. The entire variable domain, with the rest obtained from reference TRBV2 and TRBJ1-2, is as follows: EPEVTQTPSHQVTQMGQEVILRCVPISNHLYFYWYRQILGQKVEFLVSFYNNEISEKSEIFDDQFSVERPDGSNFTLKIRSTKLEDSAMYFCASWGAIDFYGYTFGSGTRLTVV.